This T cell receptor (beta chain) was identified in a study of blood T cell repertoires in COVID-19. Study overall: Sites across the United States, Italy and Spain contributed samples from acute and convalescent COVID-19.

Here immunoSEQ multiplex PCR was the method, and the copy in TCRdb shows in-frame clones only, minus some. This sample has roughly 190,000 clones, with approximately 82% found just once. V lost 3 bases to trimming and J lost 4 bases, with 13 bases between them. The CDR3 consists of 14 residues. CDR1 and CDR2 from the germline V gene are SGHRS and YFSETQ. This TCR derives from a woman aged 55-69 years with acute COVID-19. Source material: PBMCs or T cells enriched from blood (not recorded which). The genes are TRBV5-1 and TRBJ1-1, with D perhaps TRBD1 (6 bases). This chain's CDR3 is CASSSTGTGTEAFF. As DNA, the CDR3 is TGCGCCAGCAGCTCAACAGGGACGGGCACTGAAGCTTTCTTT.